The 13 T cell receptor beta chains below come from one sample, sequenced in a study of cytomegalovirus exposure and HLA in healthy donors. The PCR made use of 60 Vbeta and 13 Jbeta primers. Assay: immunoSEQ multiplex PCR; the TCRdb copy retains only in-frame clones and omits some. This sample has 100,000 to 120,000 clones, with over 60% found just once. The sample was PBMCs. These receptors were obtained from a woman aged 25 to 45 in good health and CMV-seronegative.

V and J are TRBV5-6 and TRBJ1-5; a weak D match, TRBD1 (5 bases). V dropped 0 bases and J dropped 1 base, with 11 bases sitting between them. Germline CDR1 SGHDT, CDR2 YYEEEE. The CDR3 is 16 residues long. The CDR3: CASSLGGGLSNQPQHF. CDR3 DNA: TGTGCCAGCAGCTTGGGGGGGGGACTCAGCAATCAGCCCCAGCATTTT.

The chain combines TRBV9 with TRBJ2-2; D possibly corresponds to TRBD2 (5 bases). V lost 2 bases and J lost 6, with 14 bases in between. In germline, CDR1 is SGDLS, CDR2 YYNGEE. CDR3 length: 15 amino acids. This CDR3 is CASSVGSVSAGELFF. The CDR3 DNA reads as TGTGCCAGCAGCGTTGGTAGCGTTTCCGCCGGGGAGCTGTTTTTT.

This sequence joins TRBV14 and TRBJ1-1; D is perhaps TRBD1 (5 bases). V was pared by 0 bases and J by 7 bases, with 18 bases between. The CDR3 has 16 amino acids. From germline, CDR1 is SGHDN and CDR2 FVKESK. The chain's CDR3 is CASSQELAGPLGEAFF. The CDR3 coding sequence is TGTGCCAGCAGCCAAGAATTGGCGGGGCCCTTGGGTGAAGCTTTCTTT.

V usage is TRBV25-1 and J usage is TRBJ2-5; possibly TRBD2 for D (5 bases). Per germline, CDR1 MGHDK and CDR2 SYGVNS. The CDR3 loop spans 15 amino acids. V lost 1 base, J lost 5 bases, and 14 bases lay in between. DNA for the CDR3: TGTGCCAGCAGTGAATTTCTCGGGGTAGCGGAGACCCAGTACTTC. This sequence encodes CASSEFLGVAETQYF.

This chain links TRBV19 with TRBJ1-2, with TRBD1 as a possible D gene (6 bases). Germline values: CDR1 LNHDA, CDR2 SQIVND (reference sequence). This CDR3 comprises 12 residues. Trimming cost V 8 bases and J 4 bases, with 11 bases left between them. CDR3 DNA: TGTGCCAGTTCCGACAGGCTCTATGGCTACACCTTC. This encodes CASSDRLYGYTF.

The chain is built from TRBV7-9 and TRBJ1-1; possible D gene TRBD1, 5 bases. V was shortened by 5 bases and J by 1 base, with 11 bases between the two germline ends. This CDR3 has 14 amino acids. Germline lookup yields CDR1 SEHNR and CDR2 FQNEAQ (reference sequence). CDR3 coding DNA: TGTGCCAGCAGCCTGCAGGGTGGGAACACTGAAGCTTTCTTT. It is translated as CASSLQGGNTEAFF.

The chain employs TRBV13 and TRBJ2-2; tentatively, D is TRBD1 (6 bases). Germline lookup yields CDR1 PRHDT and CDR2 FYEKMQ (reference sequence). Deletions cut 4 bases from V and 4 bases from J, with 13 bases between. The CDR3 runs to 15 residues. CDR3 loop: CASSSRDIGTGELFF. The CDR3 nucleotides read TGTGCCAGCAGCTCCCGGGACATAGGCACCGGGGAGCTGTTTTTT.

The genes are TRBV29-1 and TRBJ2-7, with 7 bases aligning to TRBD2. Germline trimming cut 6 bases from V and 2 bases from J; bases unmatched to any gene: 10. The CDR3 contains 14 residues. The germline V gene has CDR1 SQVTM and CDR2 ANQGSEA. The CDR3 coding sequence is TGCAGCGTCAAAAGTAGTGGACTAGCCTACGAGCAGTACTTC. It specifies CSVKSSGLAYEQYF.

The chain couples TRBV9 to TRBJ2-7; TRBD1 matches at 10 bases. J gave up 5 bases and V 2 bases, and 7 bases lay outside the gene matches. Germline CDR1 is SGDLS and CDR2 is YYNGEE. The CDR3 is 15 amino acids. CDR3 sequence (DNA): TGTGCCAGCAGCGTCCTGCCGGGACAGGGGAACGAGCAGTACTTC. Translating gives CASSVLPGQGNEQYF.

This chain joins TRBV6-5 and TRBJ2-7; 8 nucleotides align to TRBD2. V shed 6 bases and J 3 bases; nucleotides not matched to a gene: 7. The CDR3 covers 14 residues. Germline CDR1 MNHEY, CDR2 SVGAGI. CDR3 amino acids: CASRIAGTNYEQYF. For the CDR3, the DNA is TGTGCCAGCAGAATAGCGGGGACGAACTACGAGCAGTACTTC.

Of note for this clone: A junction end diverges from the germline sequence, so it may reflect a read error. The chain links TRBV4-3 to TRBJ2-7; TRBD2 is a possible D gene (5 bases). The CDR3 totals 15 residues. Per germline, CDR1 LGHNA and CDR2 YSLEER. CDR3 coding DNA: TGCGCCAGCAACCAAGAGGCTAGCAGTTCCTACGAGCAGTACTTC. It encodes CASNQEASSSYEQYF.

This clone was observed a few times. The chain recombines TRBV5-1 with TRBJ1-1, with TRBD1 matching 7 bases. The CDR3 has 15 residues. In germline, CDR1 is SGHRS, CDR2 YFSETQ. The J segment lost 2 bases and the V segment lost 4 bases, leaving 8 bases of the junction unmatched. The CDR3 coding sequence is TGCGCCAGCAGCAAGACCACAGGGGCAAACACTGAAGCTTTCTTT. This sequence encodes CASSKTTGANTEAFF.

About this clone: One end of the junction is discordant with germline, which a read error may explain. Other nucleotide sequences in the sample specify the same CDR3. The CDR3 protein is CSVEGRGRNYGYTF. CDR3 coding DNA: TGCAGCGTCGAAGGTCGGGGGAGAAACTATGGCTACACCTTC. The chain uses TRBV29-1 and TRBJ1-2; a possible D gene is TRBD1 (5 bases). Germline V gene data show CDR1 as SQVTM and CDR2 as ANQGSEA. This CDR3 is 14 amino acids long.